This TCR beta chain was recovered during a study of T cell responses to AZD1222 COVID-19 vaccine. Sequencing was performed with immunoSEQ multiplex PCR; in TCRdb, only in-frame clones are kept and a portion is missing. The data hold around 88,000 clones, with roughly 87% observed a single time. A note on this clone: Its target is not known. At one end the junction does not follow the germline gene, possibly because of a read error.

General observations from the study: Clonal diversity was possibly underestimated; the donors were predominantly white British and more often female. When two AZD1222 doses had been given, Spike-specific TCR breadth and depth rose. Nearly half of unique spike-specific TCRs reportedly avoided B.1.351 and B.1.1.7 mutated regions.

The receptor comes from an adult in good health. The sample was peripheral blood, taken on day 0 of AZD1222 vaccination.

Here the CDR3 DNA reads TGTGCTAGCAGCTTAGACGGGGACACTGAAGCTTTCTTT. This gives the protein CASSLDGDTEAFF. V and J are TRBV7-7 and TRBJ1-1, with D hard to call. CDR3 size: 13 residues. Germline CDR1 is SSHAT and CDR2 is FNYEAQ (reference sequence).